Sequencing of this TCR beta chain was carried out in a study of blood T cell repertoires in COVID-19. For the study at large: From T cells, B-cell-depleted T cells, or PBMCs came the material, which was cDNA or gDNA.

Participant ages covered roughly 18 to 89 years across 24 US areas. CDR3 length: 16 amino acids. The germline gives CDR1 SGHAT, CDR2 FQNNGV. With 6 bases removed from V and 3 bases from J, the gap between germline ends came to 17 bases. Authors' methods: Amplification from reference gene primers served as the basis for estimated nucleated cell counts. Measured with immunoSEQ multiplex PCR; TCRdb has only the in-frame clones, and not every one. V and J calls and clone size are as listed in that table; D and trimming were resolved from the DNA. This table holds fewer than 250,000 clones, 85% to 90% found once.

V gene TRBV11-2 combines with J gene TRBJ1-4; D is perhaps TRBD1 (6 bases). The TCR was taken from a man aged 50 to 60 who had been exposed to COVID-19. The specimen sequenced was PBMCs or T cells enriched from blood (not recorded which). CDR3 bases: TGTGCCAGCAGACCAGGGTTTGGGACATCTAATGAAAAACTGTTTTTT. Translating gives CASRPGFGTSNEKLFF. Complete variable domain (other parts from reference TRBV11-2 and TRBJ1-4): EAGVAQSPRYKIIEKRQSVAFWCNPISGHATLYWYQQILGQGPKLLIQFQNNGVVDDSQLPKDRFSAERLKGVDSTLKIQPAKLEDSAVYLCASRPGFGTSNEKLFFGSGTQLSVL.